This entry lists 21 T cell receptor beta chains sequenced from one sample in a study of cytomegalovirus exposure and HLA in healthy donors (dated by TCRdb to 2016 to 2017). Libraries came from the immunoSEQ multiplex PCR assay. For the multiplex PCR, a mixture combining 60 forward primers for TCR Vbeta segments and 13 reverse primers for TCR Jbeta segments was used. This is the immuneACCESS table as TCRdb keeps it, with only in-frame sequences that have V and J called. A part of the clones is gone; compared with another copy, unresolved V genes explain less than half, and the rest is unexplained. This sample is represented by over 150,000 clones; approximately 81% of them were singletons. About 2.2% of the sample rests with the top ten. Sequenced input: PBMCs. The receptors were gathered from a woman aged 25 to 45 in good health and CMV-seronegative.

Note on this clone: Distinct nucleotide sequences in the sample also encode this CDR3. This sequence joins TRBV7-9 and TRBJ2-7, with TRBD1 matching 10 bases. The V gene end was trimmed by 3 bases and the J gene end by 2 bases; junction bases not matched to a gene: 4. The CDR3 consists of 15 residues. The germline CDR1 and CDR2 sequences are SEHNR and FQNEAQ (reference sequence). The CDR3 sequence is CASSLPGQGTYEQYF. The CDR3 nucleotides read TGTGCCAGCAGCTTGCCGGGACAGGGGACCTACGAGCAGTACTTC.

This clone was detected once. CDR3 nucleotides: TGCGCCGGAAGAGGAGGGCCAGGGACGAACACTGAAGCTTTCTTT. Protein product: CAGRGGPGTNTEAFF. The chain has TRBV10-1 and TRBJ1-1; TRBD1 is a possible D gene (5 bases). CDR3 length: 15 residues. The V and J ends lost 11 bases and 1 base respectively, with 20 bases between them. The germline CDR1 and CDR2 sequences are WNHNN and SYGVQD (reference sequence).

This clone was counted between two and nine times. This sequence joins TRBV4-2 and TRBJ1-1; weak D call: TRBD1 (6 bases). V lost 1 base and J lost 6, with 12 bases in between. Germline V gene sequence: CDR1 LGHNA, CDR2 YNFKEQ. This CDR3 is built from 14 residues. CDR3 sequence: CASSQGDKGAEAFF. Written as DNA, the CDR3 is TGTGCCAGCAGCCAAGGGGACAAAGGGGCTGAAGCTTTCTTT.

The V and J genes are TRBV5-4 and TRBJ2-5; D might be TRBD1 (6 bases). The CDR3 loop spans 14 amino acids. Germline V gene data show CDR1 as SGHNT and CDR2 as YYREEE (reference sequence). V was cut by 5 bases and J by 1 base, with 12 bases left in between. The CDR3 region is CASRDQGTQETQYF. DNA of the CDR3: TGTGCCAGCAGGGATCAGGGGACCCAAGAGACCCAGTACTTC.

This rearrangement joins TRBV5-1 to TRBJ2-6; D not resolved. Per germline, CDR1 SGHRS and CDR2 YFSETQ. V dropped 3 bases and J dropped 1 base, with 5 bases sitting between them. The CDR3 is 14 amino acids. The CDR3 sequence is CASSSGSGANVLTF. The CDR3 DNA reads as TGCGCCAGCAGCTCAGGTTCTGGGGCCAACGTCCTGACTTTC.

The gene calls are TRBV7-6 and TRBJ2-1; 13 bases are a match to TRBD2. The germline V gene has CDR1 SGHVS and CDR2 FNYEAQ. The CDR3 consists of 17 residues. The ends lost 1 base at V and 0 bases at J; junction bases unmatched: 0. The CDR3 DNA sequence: TGTGCCAGCAGCTTAGGGACTAGCGGGAGCTCCTACAATGAGCAGTTCTTC. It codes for CASSLGTSGSSYNEQFF.

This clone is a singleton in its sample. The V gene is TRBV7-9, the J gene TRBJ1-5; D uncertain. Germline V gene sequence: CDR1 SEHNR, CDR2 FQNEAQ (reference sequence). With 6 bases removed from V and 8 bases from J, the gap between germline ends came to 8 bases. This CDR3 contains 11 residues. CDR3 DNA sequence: TGTGCCAGCAGACCTATAAAGCCCCAGCATTTT. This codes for CASRPIKPQHF.

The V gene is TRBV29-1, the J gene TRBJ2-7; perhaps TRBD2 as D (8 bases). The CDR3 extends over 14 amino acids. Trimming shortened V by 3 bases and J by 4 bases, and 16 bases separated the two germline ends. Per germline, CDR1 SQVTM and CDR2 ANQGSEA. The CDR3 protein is CSVESRGGQYEQYF. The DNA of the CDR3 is TGCAGCGTTGAGTCACGGGGGGGACAGTACGAGCAGTACTTC.

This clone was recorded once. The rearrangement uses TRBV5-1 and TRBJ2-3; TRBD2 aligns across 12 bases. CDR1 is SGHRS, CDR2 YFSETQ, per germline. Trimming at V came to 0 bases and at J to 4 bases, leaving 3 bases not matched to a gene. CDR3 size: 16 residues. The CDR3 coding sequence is TGCGCCAGCAGCTTGGTTGGGACTAGCGGGTCAGATACGCAGTATTTT. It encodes CASSLVGTSGSDTQYF.

CDR3 nucleotides: TGTGCCAGCAGCTCCTATTATACCACTAGCACAGAGACCCAGTACTTC. Translating it yields CASSSYYTTSTETQYF. This rearrangement joins TRBV7-9 to TRBJ2-5, with D perhaps matching TRBD2 (6 bases). Trimming took off 4 bases at V and 4 bases at J, with 19 bases between the two ends. Germline V gene lookup returns CDR1 SEHNR and CDR2 FQNEAQ (reference sequence). This CDR3 has 16 amino acids.

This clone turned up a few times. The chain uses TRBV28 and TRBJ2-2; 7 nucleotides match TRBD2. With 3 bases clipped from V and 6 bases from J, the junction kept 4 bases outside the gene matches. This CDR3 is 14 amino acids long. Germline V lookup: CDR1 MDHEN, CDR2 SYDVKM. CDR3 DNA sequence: TGTGCCAGCAGTTTTTTTCGGGGGGCCGGGGAGCTGTTTTTT. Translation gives CASSFFRGAGELFF.

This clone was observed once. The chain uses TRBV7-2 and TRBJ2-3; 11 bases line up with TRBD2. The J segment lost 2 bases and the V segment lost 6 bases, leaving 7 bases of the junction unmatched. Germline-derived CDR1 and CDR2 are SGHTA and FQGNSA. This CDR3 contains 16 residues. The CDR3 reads CASSPVAGGPTDTQYF. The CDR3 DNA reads TGTGCCAGCAGTCCCGTAGCGGGAGGGCCCACAGATACGCAGTATTTT. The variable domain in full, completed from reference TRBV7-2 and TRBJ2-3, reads GAGVSQSPSNKVTEKGKDVELRCDPISGHTALYWYRQSLGQGLEFLIYFQGNSAPDKSGLPSDRFSAERTGGSVSTLTIQRTQQEDSAVYLCASSPVAGGPTDTQYFGPGTRLTVL.

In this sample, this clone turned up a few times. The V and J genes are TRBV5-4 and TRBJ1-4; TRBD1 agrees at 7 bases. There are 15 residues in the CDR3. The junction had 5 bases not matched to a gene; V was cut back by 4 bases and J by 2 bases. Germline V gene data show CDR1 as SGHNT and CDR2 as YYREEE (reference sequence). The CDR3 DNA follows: TGTGCCAGCAGCGGAACGGGACAGACTAATGAAAAACTGTTTTTT. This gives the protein CASSGTGQTNEKLFF. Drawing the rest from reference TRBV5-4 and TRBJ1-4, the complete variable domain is ETGVTQSPTHLIKTRGQQVTLRCSSQSGHNTVSWYQQALGQGPQFIFQYYREEENGRGNFPPRFSGLQFPNYSSELNVNALELDDSALYLCASSGTGQTNEKLFFGSGTQLSVL.

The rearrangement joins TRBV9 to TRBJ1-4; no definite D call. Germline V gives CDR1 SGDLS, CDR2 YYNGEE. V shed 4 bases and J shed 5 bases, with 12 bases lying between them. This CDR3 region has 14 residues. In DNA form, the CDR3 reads TGTGCCAGCAGCCCGAGAGGAGGGAATGAAAAACTGTTTTTT. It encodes CASSPRGGNEKLFF. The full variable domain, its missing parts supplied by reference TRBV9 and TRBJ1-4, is DSGVTQTPKHLITATGQRVTLRCSPRSGDLSVYWYQQSLDQGLQFLIQYYNGEERAKGNILERFSAQQFPDLHSELNLSSLELGDSALYFCASSPRGGNEKLFFGSGTQLSVL.

CDR3 nucleotide sequence: TGTGCCAGCAGCTTGGGCAGCTCAGGTTATGGTGAAGCTTTCTTT. This encodes CASSLGSSGYGEAFF. The chain carries TRBV5-6 and TRBJ1-1, with D uncertain. The CDR3 covers 15 residues. Trimming removed 0 bases at V and 7 bases at J, with 16 bases between. CDR1 and CDR2 from the germline V gene are SGHDT and YYEEEE.

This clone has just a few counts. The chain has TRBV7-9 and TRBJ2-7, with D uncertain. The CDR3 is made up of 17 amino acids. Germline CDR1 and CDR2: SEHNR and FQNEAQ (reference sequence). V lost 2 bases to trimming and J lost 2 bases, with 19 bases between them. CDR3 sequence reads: CASSLRQTIGETYEQYF. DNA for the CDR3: TGTGCCAGCAGCTTACGTCAGACAATAGGTGAGACCTACGAGCAGTACTTC.

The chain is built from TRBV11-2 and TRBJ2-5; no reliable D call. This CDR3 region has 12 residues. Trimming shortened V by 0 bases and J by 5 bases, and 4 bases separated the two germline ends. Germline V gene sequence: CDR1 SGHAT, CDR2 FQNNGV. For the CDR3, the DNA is TGTGCCAGCAGCTTAGATCGGGAGACCCAGTACTTC. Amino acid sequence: CASSLDRETQYF.

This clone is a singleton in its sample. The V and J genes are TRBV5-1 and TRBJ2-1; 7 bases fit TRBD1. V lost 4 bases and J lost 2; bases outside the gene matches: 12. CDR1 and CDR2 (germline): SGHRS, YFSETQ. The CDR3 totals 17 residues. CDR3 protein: CASSPGTARAPYNEQFF. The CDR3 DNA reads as TGCGCCAGCAGCCCGGGGACAGCGAGGGCCCCCTACAATGAGCAGTTCTTC.

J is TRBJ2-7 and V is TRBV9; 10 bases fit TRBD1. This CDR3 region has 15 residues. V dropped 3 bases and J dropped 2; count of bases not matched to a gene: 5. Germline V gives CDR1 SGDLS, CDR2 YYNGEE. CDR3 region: CASSAAGQGPYEQYF. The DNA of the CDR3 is TGTGCCAGCAGCGCAGCGGGACAGGGGCCCTACGAGCAGTACTTC.

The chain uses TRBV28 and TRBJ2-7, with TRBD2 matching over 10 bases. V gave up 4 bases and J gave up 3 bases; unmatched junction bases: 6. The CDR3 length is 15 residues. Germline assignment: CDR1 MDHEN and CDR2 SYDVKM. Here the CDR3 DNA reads TGTGCCAGCAGTTCCCTAGCGGGGGCAGTCTACGAGCAGTACTTC. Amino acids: CASSSLAGAVYEQYF.

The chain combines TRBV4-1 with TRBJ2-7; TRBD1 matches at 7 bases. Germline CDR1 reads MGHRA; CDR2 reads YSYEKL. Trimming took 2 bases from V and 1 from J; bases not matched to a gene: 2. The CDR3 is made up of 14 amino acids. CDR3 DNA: TGCGCCAGCAGCCAACCGGGACAGTCCTACGAGCAGTACTTC. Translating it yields CASSQPGQSYEQYF.